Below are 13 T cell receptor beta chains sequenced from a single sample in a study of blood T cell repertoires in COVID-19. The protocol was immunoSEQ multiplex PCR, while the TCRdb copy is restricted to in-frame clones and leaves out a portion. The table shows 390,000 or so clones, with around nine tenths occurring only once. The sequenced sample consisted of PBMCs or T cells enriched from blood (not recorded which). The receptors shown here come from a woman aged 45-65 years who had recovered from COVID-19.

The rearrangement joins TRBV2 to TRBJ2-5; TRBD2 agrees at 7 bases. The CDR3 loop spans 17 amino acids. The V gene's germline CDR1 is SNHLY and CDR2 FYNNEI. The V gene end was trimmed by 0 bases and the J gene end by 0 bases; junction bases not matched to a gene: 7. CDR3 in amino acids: CASSEARAGEDQETQYF. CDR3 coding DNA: TGTGCCAGCAGTGAAGCTAGGGCGGGAGAGGACCAAGAGACCCAGTACTTC.

Here the CDR3 DNA reads TGTGCCAGCAGCTTAACCACAGTCACTGGGGCCAACGTCCTGACTTTC. Protein product: CASSLTTVTGANVLTF. This chain uses TRBV5-8 with TRBJ2-6, with D hard to call. Germline values: CDR1 SGHTS, CDR2 YDEGEE. Trimming left V 2 bases short and J 2 bases short, with 11 bases between. The CDR3 consists of 16 residues.

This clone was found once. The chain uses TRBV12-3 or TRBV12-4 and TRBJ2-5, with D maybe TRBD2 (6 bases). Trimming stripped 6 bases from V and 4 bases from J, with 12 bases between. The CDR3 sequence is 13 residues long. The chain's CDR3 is CASSWRLGETQYF. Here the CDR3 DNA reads TGTGCCAGCAGCTGGCGACTAGGAGAGACCCAGTACTTC.

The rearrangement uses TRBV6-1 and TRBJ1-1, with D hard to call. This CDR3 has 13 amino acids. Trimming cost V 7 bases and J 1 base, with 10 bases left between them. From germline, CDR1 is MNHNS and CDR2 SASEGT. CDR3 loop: CASKRGGNTEAFF. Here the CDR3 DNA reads TGTGCCAGCAAGAGAGGAGGGAACACTGAAGCTTTCTTT.

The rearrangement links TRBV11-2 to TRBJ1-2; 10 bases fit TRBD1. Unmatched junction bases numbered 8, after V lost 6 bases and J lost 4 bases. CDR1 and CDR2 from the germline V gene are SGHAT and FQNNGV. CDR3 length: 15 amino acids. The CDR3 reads CASRTGDRGPYGYTF. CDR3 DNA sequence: TGTGCCAGCAGAACCGGAGACAGGGGGCCCTATGGCTACACCTTC.

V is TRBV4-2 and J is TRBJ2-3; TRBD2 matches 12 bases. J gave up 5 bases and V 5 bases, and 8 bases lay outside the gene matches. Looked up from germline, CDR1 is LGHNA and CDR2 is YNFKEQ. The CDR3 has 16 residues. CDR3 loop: CASSIRTSGVQDTQYF. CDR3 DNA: TGTGCCAGCAGCATCCGGACTAGCGGGGTGCAAGATACGCAGTATTTT.

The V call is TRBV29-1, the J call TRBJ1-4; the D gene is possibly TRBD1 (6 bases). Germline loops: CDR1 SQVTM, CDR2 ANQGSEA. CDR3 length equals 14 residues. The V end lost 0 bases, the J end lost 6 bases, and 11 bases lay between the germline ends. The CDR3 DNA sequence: TGCAGCGTTGAAGACACAGGGCATGATGAAAAACTGTTTTTT. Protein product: CSVEDTGHDEKLFF.

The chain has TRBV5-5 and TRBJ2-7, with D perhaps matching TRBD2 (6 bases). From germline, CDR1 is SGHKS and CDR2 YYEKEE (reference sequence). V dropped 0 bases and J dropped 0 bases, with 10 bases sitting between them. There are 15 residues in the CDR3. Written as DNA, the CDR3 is TGTGCCAGCAGCTTGGGGCCCGGGGGCTCCTACGAGCAGTACTTC. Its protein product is CASSLGPGGSYEQYF.

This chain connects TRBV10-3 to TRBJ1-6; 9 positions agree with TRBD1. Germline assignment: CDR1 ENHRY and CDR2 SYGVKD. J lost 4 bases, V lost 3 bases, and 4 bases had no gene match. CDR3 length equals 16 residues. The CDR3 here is CAISEQGATYNSPLHF. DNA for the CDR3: TGTGCCATCAGTGAACAGGGGGCTACATATAATTCACCCCTCCACTTT.

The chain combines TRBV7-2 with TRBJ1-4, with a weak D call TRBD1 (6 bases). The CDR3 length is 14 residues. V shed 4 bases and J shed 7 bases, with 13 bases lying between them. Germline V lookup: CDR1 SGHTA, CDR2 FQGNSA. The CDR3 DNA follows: TGTGCCAGCAGCTCCGGGACACCATTTGAAAAACTGTTTTTT. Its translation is CASSSGTPFEKLFF.

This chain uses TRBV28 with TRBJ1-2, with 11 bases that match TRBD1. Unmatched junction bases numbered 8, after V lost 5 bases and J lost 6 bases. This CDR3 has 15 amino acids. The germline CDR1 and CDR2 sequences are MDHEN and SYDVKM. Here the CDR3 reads CASSPHGQGANGYTF. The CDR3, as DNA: TGTGCCAGCAGTCCTCACGGACAGGGGGCTAATGGCTACACCTTC.

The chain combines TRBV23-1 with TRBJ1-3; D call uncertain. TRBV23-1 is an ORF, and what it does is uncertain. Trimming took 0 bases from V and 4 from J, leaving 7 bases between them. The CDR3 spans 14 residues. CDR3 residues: CASSQSFRGNTIYF. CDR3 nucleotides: TGCGCCAGCAGTCAATCTTTCAGGGGAAACACCATATATTTT.

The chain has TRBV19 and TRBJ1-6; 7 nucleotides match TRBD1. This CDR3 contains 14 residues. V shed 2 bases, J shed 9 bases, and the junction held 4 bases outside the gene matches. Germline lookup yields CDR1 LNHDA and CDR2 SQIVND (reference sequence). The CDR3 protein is CASSIRDRFSPLHF. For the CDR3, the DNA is TGTGCCAGTAGTATAAGGGACAGATTTTCACCCCTCCACTTT.